These 27 T cell receptor beta chains came from one sample sequenced in a study of CD8 T cells in ankylosing spondylitis. Each CDR3 protein is one row after TCRdb ran MiXCR on the 5' RACE reads. The sample yields 200,000 to 300,000 distinct CDR3 sequences, around 9.2% seen once. The sequenced sample consisted of blood, either unsorted or a sorted T cell fraction (not recorded which). All receptors come from a male donor with ankylosing spondylitis or in good health (not recorded which).

This clonotype was detected ten times or more. The chain carries TRBV27 and TRBJ2-3; perhaps TRBD1 as D (6 bases). The CDR3 spans 14 residues. The V gene lost 5 bases and the J gene lost 2 bases, with 11 bases spanning the gap. CDR1 and CDR2 (germline): MNHEY, SMNVEV (reference sequence). CDR3: CASSPWDNTDTQYF. CDR3 coding DNA: TGTGCCAGCAGTCCATGGGACAACACAGATACGCAGTATTTT.

This clonotype has ten or more counts. The V and J genes are TRBV15 and TRBJ2-1; D may be TRBD2 (5 bases). This CDR3 contains 14 residues. The germline V and J ends were trimmed by 1 base and 6 bases, with 10 bases remaining between them. The germline V gene has CDR1 LNHNV and CDR2 YYDKDF (reference sequence). CDR3 residues: CATSRVGAINEQFF. CDR3 in DNA: TGTGCCACCAGCAGAGTGGGAGCTATCAATGAGCAGTTCTTC.

This clonotype was seen many times. The CDR3 DNA reads TGTGCCATCAGTGAGTCGGTCGGAGGGAAGGACTACGAGCAGTACTTC. It codes for CAISESVGGKDYEQYF. The rearrangement links TRBV10-3 to TRBJ2-7; tentatively, D is TRBD2 (6 bases). Germline CDR1 is ENHRY and CDR2 is SYGVKD. V was shortened by 0 bases and J by 3 bases, with 15 bases between the two germline ends. There are 16 residues in the CDR3.

This clonotype was detected ten times or more. The chain carries TRBV10-3 and TRBJ2-2; TRBD1 agrees at 9 bases. CDR3 size: 12 residues. Germline loops: CDR1 ENHRY, CDR2 SYGVKD. Trimming took 8 bases from V and 5 from J; bases not matched to a gene: 0. Here the CDR3 reads CAIGTGTGELFF. In DNA form, the CDR3 reads TGTGCCATCGGGACAGGGACCGGGGAGCTGTTTTTT.

This clonotype was detected many times. This rearrangement joins TRBV7-2 to TRBJ2-3, with D possibly matching TRBD1 (6 bases). CDR1 is SGHTA, CDR2 FQGNSA, per germline. The CDR3 has 12 residues. The ends were cut back, 6 bases at V and 7 bases at J, with 11 bases in the middle. The CDR3 loop is CASRPTGNTQYF. The CDR3 DNA sequence: TGTGCCAGCAGACCGACAGGCAATACGCAGTATTTT.

This chain uses TRBV6-1 with TRBJ1-1; D is uncertain. The CDR3 covers 15 residues. Deletions cut 7 bases from V and 0 bases from J, with 15 bases between. Germline V gene data show CDR1 as MNHNS and CDR2 as SASEGT. In DNA form, the CDR3 reads TGTGCCAGCACTCAACGACGGCCCATGAACACTGAAGCTTTCTTT. Translated: CASTQRRPMNTEAFF.

This clonotype was seen a handful of times. The CDR3 sequence is CASSSGQALETQYF. The DNA for the CDR3 is TGCGCCAGCAGCTCGGGACAGGCTCTGGAGACCCAGTACTTC. The J gene is TRBJ2-5, the V gene TRBV5-1; the match to TRBD1 covers 8 bases. Germline CDR1 is SGHRS and CDR2 is YFSETQ. The ends lost 3 bases at V and 5 bases at J; junction bases unmatched: 6. CDR3 length equals 14 residues. Variable domain in full (rest from reference TRBV5-1 and TRBJ2-5): KAGVTQTPRYLIKTRGQQVTLSCSPISGHRSVSWYQQTPGQGLQFLFEYFSETQRNKGNFPGRFSGRQFSNSRSEMNVSTLELGDSALYLCASSSGQALETQYFGPGTRLLVL.

This clonotype has ten or more counts. Mismatch with germline at one junction end may stem from a read error. The chain couples TRBV6-5 to TRBJ2-1, with 9 bases matching TRBD1. Germline-derived CDR1 and CDR2 are MNHEY and SVGAGI. CDR3 size: 16 residues. The CDR3 loop is CASSHSPGQGPLMRFF. In DNA form, the CDR3 reads TGTGCCAGCAGTCACTCCCCGGGACAGGGCCCTTTAATGAGGTTCTTC.

This chain connects TRBV7-8 to TRBJ2-7, with TRBD1 matching 11 bases. CDR3 length equals 14 residues. Per the germline V gene, CDR1 is SGHVS and CDR2 is FQNEAQ. J gave up 2 bases and V 5 bases, and 2 bases lay outside the gene matches. CDR3 nucleotides: TGTGCCAGCAGCAAGGGACAGGGGGCCTACGAGCAGTACTTC. Protein sequence: CASSKGQGAYEQYF.

This clonotype was found many times. The chain links TRBV5-1 to TRBJ1-2; D not certain. The CDR3 runs 13 residues. The V gene's germline CDR1 is SGHRS and CDR2 YFSETQ. V dropped 0 bases and J dropped 6 bases, with 9 bases sitting between them. CDR3 sequence reads: CASSLVEMDGYTF. As DNA, the CDR3 is TGCGCCAGCAGCTTGGTAGAAATGGATGGCTACACCTTC.

This clonotype has a count of ten or more. The V call is TRBV5-1, the J call TRBJ2-5; possibly TRBD1 for D (5 bases). V dropped 2 bases and J dropped 3 bases, with 8 bases sitting between them. The CDR3 runs 13 residues. Germline values: CDR1 SGHRS, CDR2 YFSETQ. The CDR3 nucleotides read TGCGCCAGCAGCTTCCCAGGGAAAGAGACCCAGTACTTC. It specifies CASSFPGKETQYF.

The CDR3 nucleotides read TGTGCCAGCAGAATAGGACGGGTAGGAGAGACCCAGTACTTC. It yields the protein CASRIGRVGETQYF. The chain is built from TRBV7-8 and TRBJ2-5; D call uncertain. Per the germline V gene, CDR1 is SGHVS and CDR2 is FQNEAQ. V lost 6 bases and J lost 4, with 15 bases in between. The CDR3 runs to 14 residues. The full variable domain, rest sourced from reference TRBV7-8 and TRBJ2-5, is GAGVSQSPRYKVAKRGQDVALRCDPISGHVSLFWYQQALGQGPEFLTYFQNEAQLDKSGLPSDRFFAERPEGSVSTLKIQRTQQEDSAVYLCASRIGRVGETQYFGPGTRLLVL.

The table lists this clonotype with a few counts. The V call is TRBV7-2, the J call TRBJ1-1; 7 bases are shared with TRBD1. The CDR3 contains 15 residues. Looked up from germline, CDR1 is SGHTA and CDR2 is FQGNSA. V dropped 0 bases and J dropped 4; count of bases not matched to a gene: 5. The DNA of the CDR3 is TGTGCCAGCAGCTTAGCGACAGGGTGGGCCACTGAAGCTTTCTTT. This sequence encodes CASSLATGWATEAFF.

This clonotype was seen many times. This rearrangement joins TRBV5-6 to TRBJ2-3; maybe TRBD1 (5 bases). Looked up from germline, CDR1 is SGHDT and CDR2 is YYEEEE. V shed 4 bases and J shed 4 bases, with 7 bases lying between them. The CDR3 runs to 12 residues. Here the CDR3 reads CASSLRADTQYF. CDR3 coding DNA: TGTGCCAGCAGCCTCAGGGCAGATACGCAGTATTTT.

This clonotype appeared a few times. The rearrangement links TRBV7-2 to TRBJ2-2, with D tentatively TRBD1 (6 bases). The germline V gene has CDR1 SGHTA and CDR2 FQGNSA. This CDR3 is built from 15 residues. V gave up 5 bases and J gave up 0 bases, with 10 bases separating them. In DNA, the CDR3 is TGTGCCAGCAGCGCCCGGGACACGAACACCGGGGAGCTGTTTTTT. Protein sequence: CASSARDTNTGELFF.

This clonotype was picked up many times. The chain joins TRBV20-1 to TRBJ2-7; 7 nucleotides line up with TRBD1. The V gene's germline CDR1 is DFQATT and CDR2 SNEGSKA (reference sequence). The CDR3 consists of 15 residues. V trimming: 1 base; J trimming: 1 base; junction bases outside the gene matches: 7. In DNA form, the CDR3 reads TGCAGTGCTAGAGGGGTGACAGGGTCATCCTACGAGCAGTACTTC. Translated: CSARGVTGSSYEQYF.

This clonotype occurred many times. J is TRBJ2-1 and V is TRBV12-3 or TRBV12-4, with D tentatively TRBD2 (5 bases). This CDR3 is 13 amino acids long. V shed 1 base and J shed 10 bases, with 11 bases lying between them. The CDR3 sequence: CASSLGPREEQFF. Here the CDR3 DNA reads TGTGCCAGCAGTTTAGGCCCTCGGGAAGAGCAGTTCTTC.

There are a few counts of this clonotype. V is TRBV29-1 and J is TRBJ1-2, with 9 bases lining up with TRBD1. Per the germline V gene, CDR1 is SQVTM and CDR2 is ANQGSEA. The CDR3 has 14 residues. The trim removed 3 bases at V and 3 bases at J, leaving 5 bases unmatched. CDR3 coding DNA: TGCAGCGTTGAGGGGGGACAGGGATACTATGGCTACACCTTC. It yields the protein CSVEGGQGYYGYTF.

This chain links TRBV18 with TRBJ1-1, with 10 bases that match TRBD1. The V gene's germline CDR1 is KGHSH and CDR2 LQKENI. After removal of 5 bases from V and 5 bases from J, the junction contained 5 bases not matched to a gene. The CDR3 loop spans 14 amino acids. The CDR3 DNA reads TGTGCCAGCTCAGACAGGGGGCGGAGTACTGAAGCTTTCTTT. It is translated as CASSDRGRSTEAFF.

This clonotype was counted a few times. The chain carries TRBV20-1 and TRBJ1-5; no definite D call. The CDR3 extends over 14 amino acids. Trimming stripped 3 bases from V and 6 bases from J, with 15 bases between. The germline V gene encodes CDR1 DFQATT and CDR2 SNEGSKA (reference sequence). The CDR3 sequence is CSASAPGSGQPQHF. CDR3 DNA sequence: TGCAGTGCTAGCGCCCCAGGATCAGGTCAGCCCCAGCATTTT.

This clonotype has a single count. A much larger clone lies a single base off, so this may be a read error. The chain carries TRBV9 and TRBJ2-3; D gene uncertain. This CDR3 is 15 amino acids long. V was trimmed by 4 bases and J by 7 bases, leaving 19 bases between them. Germline V gene lookup returns CDR1 SGDLS and CDR2 YYNGEE. This chain's CDR3 is CASSLGDGFAYTQYF. As DNA, the CDR3 is TGTGCCAGCAGCCTTGGTGACGGGTTCGCGTATACGCAGTATTTT.

This clonotype was observed at least ten times. The V gene is TRBV12-3 or TRBV12-4, the J gene TRBJ2-1; D ambiguous. The CDR3 contains 13 residues. The V and J ends lost 1 base and 7 bases respectively, with 8 bases between them. CDR3 nucleotides: TGTGCCAGCAGTTTAGGGACGGGTAATGAGCAGTTCTTC. Translated, it gives CASSLGTGNEQFF.

This clonotype was detected ten times or more. V gene TRBV3-1 combines with J gene TRBJ1-1; D gene ambiguous. This CDR3 is built from 15 residues. CDR1 and CDR2 from the germline V gene are LGHDT and YNNKEL (reference sequence). The germline V and J ends were trimmed by 1 base and 4 bases, with 13 bases remaining between them. The CDR3 here is CASSQGLRVGTEAFF. CDR3 DNA sequence: TGTGCCAGCAGCCAAGGGTTACGGGTGGGCACTGAAGCTTTCTTT.

This clonotype was seen at least ten times. The chain combines TRBV20-1 with TRBJ1-1; weak D call: TRBD1 (5 bases). CDR3 length: 14 amino acids. The germline V gene encodes CDR1 DFQATT and CDR2 SNEGSKA (reference sequence). Trimming pared 2 bases from V and 1 base from J, leaving 11 bases between. The CDR3 sequence: CSARIGGGNTEAFF. The CDR3 coding sequence is TGCAGTGCTAGAATTGGGGGAGGGAACACTGAAGCTTTCTTT.

This clonotype was counted many times. V is TRBV12-3 or TRBV12-4 and J is TRBJ2-3; TRBD2 agrees at 8 bases. This CDR3 is built from 15 residues. V shed 3 bases, J shed 0 bases, and the junction held 2 bases outside the gene matches. Written as DNA, the CDR3 is TGTGCCAGCAGTTTGGCTAGCGGGAGCACAGATACGCAGTATTTT. Its protein is CASSLASGSTDTQYF.

This clonotype was observed many times. The chain links TRBV20-1 to TRBJ2-1, with 9 bases lining up with TRBD2. The V gene end was trimmed by 6 bases and the J gene end by 7 bases; junction bases not matched to a gene: 4. The length of the CDR3 is 12 residues. Germline CDR1 DFQATT, CDR2 SNEGSKA (reference sequence). The CDR3 sequence is CSAREGENEQFF. CDR3 DNA sequence: TGCAGTGCGCGGGAGGGTGAGAATGAGCAGTTCTTC.

The sample holds one count of this clonotype. V gene TRBV4-1 combines with J gene TRBJ2-2; 13 bases map to TRBD2. V dropped 6 bases and J dropped 8; count of bases not matched to a gene: 9. The V gene's germline CDR1 is MGHRA and CDR2 YSYEKL. The CDR3 length is 16 residues. CDR3 in DNA: TGCGCCAGCAGTTTCCCTACTAGCGGGAGGGCGGGGGAGCTGTTTTTT. Translation gives CASSFPTSGRAGELFF.